A single sample is the source of the 5 T cell receptor beta chains below, sequenced in a study of T cells after posttransplantation cyclophosphamide. The table came from immunoSEQ multiplex PCR; TCRdb's copy has only in-frame clones and leaves some out. The data show 15,000 to 20,000 clones, with about nine tenths seen just once and around 7.9% held by the top ten. Treatment was busulfan-fludarabine conditioning, a marrow graft, and cyclophosphamide on days +3 and +4. The material sequenced was PBMCs, taken after allogeneic stem cell transplant with posttransplant cyclophosphamide. These receptors came from a female patient in her thirties or forties who received an allogeneic stem cell transplant from a related donor, was CMV-positive, and had no GVHD. Some of the T cells might come from the graft donor.

The chain links TRBV4-1 to TRBJ2-1, with 8 bases matching TRBD1. V lost 7 bases and J lost 4; bases outside the gene matches: 18. This CDR3 is built from 18 residues. Germline V gives CDR1 MGHRA, CDR2 YSYEKL. DNA of the CDR3: TGCGCCAGCACCTATTCCCCTCTTTCAGGGGGCTCTTACAATGAGCAGTTCTTC. Protein: CASTYSPLSGGSYNEQFF.

This clone came up once. The chain recombines TRBV28 with TRBJ2-7, with TRBD1 matching over 8 bases. This CDR3 is built from 16 residues. Germline values: CDR1 MDHEN, CDR2 SYDVKM. Germline trimming cut 2 bases from V and 3 bases from J; bases unmatched to any gene: 9. The DNA for the CDR3 is TGTGCCAGCAGTTTACCCCCTCGGACAGGGTTCTACGAGCAGTACTTC. It translates to CASSLPPRTGFYEQYF.

CDR3 residues: CASSDGARYSGNTIYF. The CDR3 DNA reads TGTGCCAGCAGCGATGGGGCTCGGTATTCTGGAAACACCATATATTTT. The rearrangement links TRBV9 to TRBJ1-3; a weak D match, TRBD1 (5 bases). Trimming left V 3 bases short and J 1 base short, with 14 bases between. The germline gives CDR1 SGDLS, CDR2 YYNGEE. This CDR3 comprises 16 residues.

J is TRBJ2-1 and V is TRBV19; 13 nucleotides match TRBD2. J was trimmed by 8 bases and V by 4 bases; bases with no gene match: 8. Germline CDR1 and CDR2: LNHDA and SQIVND (reference sequence). This CDR3 is built from 16 residues. For the CDR3, the DNA is TGTGCCAGTAGTACCCGGACTAGCGGGAGTCCGGATGAGCAGTTCTTC. This codes for CASSTRTSGSPDEQFF.

This clone was detected only a few times. The V gene is TRBV6-1, the J gene TRBJ1-4; 8 bases are a match to TRBD1. The CDR3 totals 15 residues. Germline assignment: CDR1 MNHNS and CDR2 SASEGT. Unmatched junction bases numbered 6, after V lost 6 bases and J lost 3 bases. CDR3: CASRRTGLANEKLFF. The CDR3 nucleotides are TGTGCCAGCAGAAGGACAGGGCTGGCTAATGAAAAACTGTTTTTT.